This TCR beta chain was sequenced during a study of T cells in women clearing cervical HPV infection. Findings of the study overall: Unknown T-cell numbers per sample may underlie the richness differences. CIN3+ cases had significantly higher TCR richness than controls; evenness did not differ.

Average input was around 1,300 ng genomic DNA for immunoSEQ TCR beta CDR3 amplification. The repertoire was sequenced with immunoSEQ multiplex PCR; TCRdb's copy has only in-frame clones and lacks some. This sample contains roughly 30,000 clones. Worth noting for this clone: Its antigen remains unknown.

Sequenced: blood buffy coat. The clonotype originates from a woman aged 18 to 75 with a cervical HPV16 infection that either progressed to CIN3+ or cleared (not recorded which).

The sequenced part of the CDR3 DNA is TGCAGTGCTAGGTGGGACAGGAACTATGGC. Its protein is CSARWDRNYG. The CDR3 in its entirety is CSARWDRNYGYTF. The chain recombines TRBV20-1 with TRBJ1-2; TRBD1 matches 8 bases. Read coverage stops 3 residues before the CDR3 terminus; the germline J gene supplies the remainder. V shed 3 bases and J 2 bases; nucleotides not matched to a gene: 2. CDR1 is DFQATT, CDR2 SNEGSKA, per germline (reference sequence). This CDR3 is 13 amino acids long.